This T cell receptor (beta chain) was sequenced in a study of blood T cell repertoires in COVID-19. V dropped 4 bases and J dropped 1; count of bases not matched to a gene: 8. Germline V gene lookup returns CDR1 SGDLS and CDR2 YYNGEE. This CDR3 contains 16 residues. This clone was detected ten times or more. Assay: immunoSEQ multiplex PCR; the TCRdb copy retains only in-frame clones and omits some. The profile shows roughly 250,000 clones, 83% of them singletons. The sequence was collected from a man in his forties with active or convalescent COVID-19. The sample taken for sequencing was peripheral blood. The gene calls are TRBV9 and TRBJ2-3, with TRBD2 matching over 8 bases. CDR3 sequence: CASSSSGGAGTDTQYF. In nucleotides, the CDR3 is TGTGCCAGCAGCTCTTCCGGGGGGGCGGGCACAGATACGCAGTATTTT.